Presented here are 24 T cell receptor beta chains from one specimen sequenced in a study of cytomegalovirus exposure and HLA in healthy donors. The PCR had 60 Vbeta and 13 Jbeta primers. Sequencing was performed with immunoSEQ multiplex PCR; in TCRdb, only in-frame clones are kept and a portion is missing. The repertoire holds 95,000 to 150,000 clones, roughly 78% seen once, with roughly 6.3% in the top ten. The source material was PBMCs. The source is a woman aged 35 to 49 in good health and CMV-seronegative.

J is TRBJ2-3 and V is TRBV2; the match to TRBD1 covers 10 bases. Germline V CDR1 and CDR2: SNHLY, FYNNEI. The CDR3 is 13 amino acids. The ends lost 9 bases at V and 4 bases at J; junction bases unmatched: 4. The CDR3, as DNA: TGTGCCAGTCGACAGGGGGCTGCAGATACGCAGTATTTT. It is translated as CASRQGAADTQYF.

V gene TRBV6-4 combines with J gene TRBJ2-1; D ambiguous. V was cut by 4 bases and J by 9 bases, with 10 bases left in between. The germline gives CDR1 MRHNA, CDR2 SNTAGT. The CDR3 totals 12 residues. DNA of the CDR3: TGTGCCAGCAGTGCAACTACCGGTGAGCAGTTCTTC. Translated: CASSATTGEQFF.

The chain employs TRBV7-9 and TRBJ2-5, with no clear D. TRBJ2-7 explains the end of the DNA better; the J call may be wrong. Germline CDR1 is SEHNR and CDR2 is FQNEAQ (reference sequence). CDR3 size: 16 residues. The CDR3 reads CASSLTESPFSYEQYF. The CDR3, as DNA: TGTGCCAGCAGCTTAACGGAGAGCCCTTTCTCCTACGAGCAGTACTTC.

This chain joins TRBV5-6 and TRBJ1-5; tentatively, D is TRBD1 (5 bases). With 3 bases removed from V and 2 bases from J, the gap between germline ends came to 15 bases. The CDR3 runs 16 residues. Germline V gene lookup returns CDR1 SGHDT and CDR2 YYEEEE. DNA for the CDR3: TGTGCCAGCAGCTCAGCCAGGGTTAATGGCAATCAGCCCCAGCATTTT. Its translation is CASSSARVNGNQPQHF.

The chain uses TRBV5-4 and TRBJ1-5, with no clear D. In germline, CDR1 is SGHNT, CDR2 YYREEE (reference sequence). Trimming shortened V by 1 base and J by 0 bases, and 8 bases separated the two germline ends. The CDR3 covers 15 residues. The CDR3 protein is CASSLTPYSNQPQHF. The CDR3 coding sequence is TGTGCCAGCAGCTTGACACCATATAGCAATCAGCCCCAGCATTTT.

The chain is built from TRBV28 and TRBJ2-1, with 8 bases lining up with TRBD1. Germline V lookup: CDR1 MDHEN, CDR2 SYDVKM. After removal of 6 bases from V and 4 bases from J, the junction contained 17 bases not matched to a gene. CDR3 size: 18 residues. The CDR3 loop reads CASRDPARGHSYYNEQFF. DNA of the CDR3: TGTGCCAGCAGAGACCCTGCCAGGGGGCACTCCTATTACAATGAGCAGTTCTTC.

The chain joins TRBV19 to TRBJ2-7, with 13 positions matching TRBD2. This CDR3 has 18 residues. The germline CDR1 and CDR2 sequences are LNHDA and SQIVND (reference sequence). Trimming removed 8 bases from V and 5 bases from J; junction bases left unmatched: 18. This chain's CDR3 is CASSCRGRTSGRGDEQYF. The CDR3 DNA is TGTGCCAGTTCATGCAGGGGGCGTACTAGCGGGAGGGGGGACGAGCAGTACTTC.

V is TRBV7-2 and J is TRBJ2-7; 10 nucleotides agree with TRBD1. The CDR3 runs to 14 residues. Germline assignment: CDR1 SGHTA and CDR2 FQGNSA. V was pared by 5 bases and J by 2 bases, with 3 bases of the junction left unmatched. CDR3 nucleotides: TGTGCCAGCAGCCGCGGGACAGGGGCCTACGAGCAGTACTTC. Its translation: CASSRGTGAYEQYF.

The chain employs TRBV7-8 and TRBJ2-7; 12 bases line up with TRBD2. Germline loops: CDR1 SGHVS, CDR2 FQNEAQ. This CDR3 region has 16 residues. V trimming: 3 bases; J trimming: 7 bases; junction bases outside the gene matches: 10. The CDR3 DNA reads TGTGCCAGCAGCTTTTCCGGGACTAGCGGGTCCTGGGAGCAGTACTTC. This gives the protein CASSFSGTSGSWEQYF.

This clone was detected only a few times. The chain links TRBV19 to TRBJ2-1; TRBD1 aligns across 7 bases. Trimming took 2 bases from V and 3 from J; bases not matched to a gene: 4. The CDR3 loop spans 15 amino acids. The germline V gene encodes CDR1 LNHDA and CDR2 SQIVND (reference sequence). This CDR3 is CASSIKGAFYNEQFF. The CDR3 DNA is TGTGCCAGTAGTATAAAGGGGGCCTTCTACAATGAGCAGTTCTTC.

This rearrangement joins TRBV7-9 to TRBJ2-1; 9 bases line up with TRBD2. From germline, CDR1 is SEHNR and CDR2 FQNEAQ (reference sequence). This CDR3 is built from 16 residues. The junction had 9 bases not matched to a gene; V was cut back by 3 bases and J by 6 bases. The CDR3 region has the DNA TGTGCCAGCAGCTTGCGGGAGGGCCCCGTTGTCAATGAGCAGTTCTTC. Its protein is CASSLREGPVVNEQFF.

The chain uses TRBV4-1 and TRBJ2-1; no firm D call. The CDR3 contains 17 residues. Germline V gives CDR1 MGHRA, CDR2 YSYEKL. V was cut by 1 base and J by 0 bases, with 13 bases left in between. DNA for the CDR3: TGCGCCAGCAGCCAAGGCGAGAGATCAAGCTCCTACAATGAGCAGTTCTTC. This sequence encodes CASSQGERSSSYNEQFF.

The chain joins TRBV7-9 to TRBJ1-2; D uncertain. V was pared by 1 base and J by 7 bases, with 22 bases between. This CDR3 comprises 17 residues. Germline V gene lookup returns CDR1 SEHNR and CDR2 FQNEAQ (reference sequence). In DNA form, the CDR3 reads TGTGCCAGCAGCTTAGGGGATCGGAGGGAGCGTCGAGGTGGCTACACCTTC. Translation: CASSLGDRRERRGGYTF.

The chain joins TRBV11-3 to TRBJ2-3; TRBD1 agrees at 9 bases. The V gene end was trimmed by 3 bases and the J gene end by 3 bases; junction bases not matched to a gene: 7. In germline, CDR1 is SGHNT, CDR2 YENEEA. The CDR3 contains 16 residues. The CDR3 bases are TGTGCCAGCAGCTTGGGGGACAGGGAAGAGACAGATACGCAGTATTTT. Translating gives CASSLGDREETDTQYF. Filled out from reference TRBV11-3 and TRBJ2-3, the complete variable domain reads EAGVVQSPRYKIIEKKQPVAFWCNPISGHNTLYWYLQNLGQGPELLIRYENEEAVDDSQLPKDRFSAERLKGVDSTLKIQPAELGDSAVYLCASSLGDREETDTQYFGPGTRLTVL.

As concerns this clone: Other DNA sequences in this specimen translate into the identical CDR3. CDR3 coding DNA: TGCAGCGTTGGGGACGGCGGGGAGGGGACTGAAGCTTTCTTT. Protein sequence: CSVGDGGEGTEAFF. The chain uses TRBV29-1 and TRBJ1-1; the D gene is possibly TRBD1 (5 bases). V shed 4 bases and J shed 5 bases, with 17 bases lying between them. The CDR3 length is 14 residues. Germline CDR1 is SQVTM and CDR2 is ANQGSEA.

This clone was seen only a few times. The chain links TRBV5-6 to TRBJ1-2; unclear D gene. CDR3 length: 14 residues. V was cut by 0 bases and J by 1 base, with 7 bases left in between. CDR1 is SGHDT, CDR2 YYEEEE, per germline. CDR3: CASSLAGFNYGYTF. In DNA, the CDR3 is TGTGCCAGCAGCTTGGCGGGATTTAACTATGGCTACACCTTC.

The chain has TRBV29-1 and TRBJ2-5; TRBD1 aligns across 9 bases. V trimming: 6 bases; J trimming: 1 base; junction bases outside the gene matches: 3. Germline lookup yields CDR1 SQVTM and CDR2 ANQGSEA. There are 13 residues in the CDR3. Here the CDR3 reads CSVRQGVQETQYF. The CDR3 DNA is TGCAGCGTACGACAGGGGGTCCAAGAGACCCAGTACTTC.

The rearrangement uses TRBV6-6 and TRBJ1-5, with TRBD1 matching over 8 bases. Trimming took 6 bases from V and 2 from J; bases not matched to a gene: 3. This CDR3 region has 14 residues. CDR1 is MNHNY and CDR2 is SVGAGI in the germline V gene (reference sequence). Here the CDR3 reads CASRETGGNQPQHF. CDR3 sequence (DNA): TGTGCCAGCAGAGAGACAGGGGGCAATCAGCCCCAGCATTTT.

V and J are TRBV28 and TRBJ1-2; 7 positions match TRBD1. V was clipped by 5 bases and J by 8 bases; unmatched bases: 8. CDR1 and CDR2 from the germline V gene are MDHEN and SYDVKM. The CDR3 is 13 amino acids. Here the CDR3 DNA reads TGTGCCAGCAGTGAAGACAGGGTTAAGGGCTACACCTTC. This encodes CASSEDRVKGYTF.

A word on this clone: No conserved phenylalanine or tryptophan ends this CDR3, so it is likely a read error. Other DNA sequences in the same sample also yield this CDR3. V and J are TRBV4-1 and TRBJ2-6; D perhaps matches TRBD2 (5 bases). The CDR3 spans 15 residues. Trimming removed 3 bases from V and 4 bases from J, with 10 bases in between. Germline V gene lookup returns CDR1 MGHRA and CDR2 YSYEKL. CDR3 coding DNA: TGCGCCAGCAGCCACCTACCGGGGGGGGCCAACGTCCTGACTTCC. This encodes CASSHLPGGANVLTS.

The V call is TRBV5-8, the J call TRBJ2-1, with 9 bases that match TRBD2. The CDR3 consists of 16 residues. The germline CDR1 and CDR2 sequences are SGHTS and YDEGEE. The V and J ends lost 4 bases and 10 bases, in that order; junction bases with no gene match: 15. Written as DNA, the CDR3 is TGTGCCAGCAGCCCTCGCCTGCGGGAGGGCCTGGGGGAGCAGTTCTTC. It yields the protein CASSPRLREGLGEQFF.

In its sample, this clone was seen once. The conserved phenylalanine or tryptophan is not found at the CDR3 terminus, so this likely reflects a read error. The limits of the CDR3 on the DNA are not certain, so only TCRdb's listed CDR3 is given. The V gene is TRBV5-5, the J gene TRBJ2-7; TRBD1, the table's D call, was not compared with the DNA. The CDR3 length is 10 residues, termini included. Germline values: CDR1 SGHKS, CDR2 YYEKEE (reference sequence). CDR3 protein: CASSFGQCTP.

The CDR3 spells CASSRGGSNTEAFF. Written as DNA, the CDR3 is TGTGCCAGCAGCCGCGGGGGATCTAACACTGAAGCTTTCTTT. The chain has TRBV13 and TRBJ1-1; TRBD1 is a possible D gene (5 bases). CDR3 length: 14 amino acids. Between the trimmed V and J ends, which lost 5 bases and 2 bases, there was a span of 12 bases. The germline gives CDR1 PRHDT, CDR2 FYEKMQ (reference sequence).

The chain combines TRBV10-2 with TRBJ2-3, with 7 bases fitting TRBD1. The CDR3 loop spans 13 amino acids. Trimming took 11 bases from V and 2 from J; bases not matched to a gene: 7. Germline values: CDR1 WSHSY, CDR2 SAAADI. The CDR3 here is CASGQTNTDTQYF. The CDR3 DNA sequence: TGCGCCTCGGGACAGACCAACACAGATACGCAGTATTTT.